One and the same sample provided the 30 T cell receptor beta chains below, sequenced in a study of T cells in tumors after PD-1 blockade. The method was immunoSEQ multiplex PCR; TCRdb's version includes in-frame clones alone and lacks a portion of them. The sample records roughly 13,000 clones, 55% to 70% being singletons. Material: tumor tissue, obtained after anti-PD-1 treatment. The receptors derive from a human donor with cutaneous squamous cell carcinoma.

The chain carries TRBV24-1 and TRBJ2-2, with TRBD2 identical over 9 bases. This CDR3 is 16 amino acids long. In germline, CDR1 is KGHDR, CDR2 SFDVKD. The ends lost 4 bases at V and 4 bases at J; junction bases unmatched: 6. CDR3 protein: CATSDHSGRRTGELFF. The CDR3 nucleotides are TGTGCCACCAGTGACCATAGCGGGAGACGCACCGGGGAGCTGTTTTTT.

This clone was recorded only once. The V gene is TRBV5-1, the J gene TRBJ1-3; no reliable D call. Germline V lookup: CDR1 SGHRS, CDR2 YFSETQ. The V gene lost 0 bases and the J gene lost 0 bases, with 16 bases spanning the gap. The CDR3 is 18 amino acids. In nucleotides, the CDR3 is TGCGCCAGCAGCTTGGAACCTACAGTTTTAACCTCTGGAAACACCATATATTTT. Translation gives CASSLEPTVLTSGNTIYF.

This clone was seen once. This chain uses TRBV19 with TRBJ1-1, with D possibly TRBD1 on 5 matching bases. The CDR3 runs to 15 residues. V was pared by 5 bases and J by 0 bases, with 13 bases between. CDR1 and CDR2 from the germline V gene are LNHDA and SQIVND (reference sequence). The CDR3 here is CASSPPGRVNTEAFF. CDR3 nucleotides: TGTGCCAGTAGTCCTCCGGGACGGGTGAACACTGAAGCTTTCTTT. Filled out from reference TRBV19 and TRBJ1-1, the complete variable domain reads DGGITQSPKYLFRKEGQNVTLSCEQNLNHDAMYWYRQDPGQGLRLIYYSQIVNDFQKGDIAEGYSVSREKKESFPLTVTSAQKNPTAFYLCASSPPGRVNTEAFFGQGTRLTVV.

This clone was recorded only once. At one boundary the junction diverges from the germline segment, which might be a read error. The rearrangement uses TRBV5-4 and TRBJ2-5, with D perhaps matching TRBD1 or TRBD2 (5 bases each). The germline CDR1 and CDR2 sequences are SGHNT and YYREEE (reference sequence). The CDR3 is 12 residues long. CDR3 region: CASSGDHETQYF. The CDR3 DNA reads TGTGCCAGCAGCGGGGACCACGAGACCCAGTACTTC.

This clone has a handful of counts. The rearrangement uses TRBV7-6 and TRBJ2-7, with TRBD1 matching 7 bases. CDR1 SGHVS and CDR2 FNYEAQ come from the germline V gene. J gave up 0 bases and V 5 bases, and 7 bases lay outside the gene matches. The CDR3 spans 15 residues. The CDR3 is CASSVGDSSSYEQYF. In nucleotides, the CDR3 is TGTGCCAGCAGCGTAGGGGACAGTTCCTCCTACGAGCAGTACTTC. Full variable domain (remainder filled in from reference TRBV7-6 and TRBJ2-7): GAGVSQSPRYKVTKRGQDVALRCDPISGHVSLYWYRQALGQGPEFLTYFNYEAQQDKSGLPNDRFSAERPEGSISTLTIQRTEQRDSAMYRCASSVGDSSSYEQYFGPGTRLTVT.

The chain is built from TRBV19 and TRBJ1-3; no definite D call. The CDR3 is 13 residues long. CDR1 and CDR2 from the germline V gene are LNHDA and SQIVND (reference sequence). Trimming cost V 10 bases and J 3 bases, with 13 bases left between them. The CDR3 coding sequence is TGTGCCACAACCGGGTGGTTTGGAAACACCATATATTTT. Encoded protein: CATTGWFGNTIYF.

For the CDR3, the DNA is TGCGCCAGCAGCCGGACAGACCTCGGTGAGCAGTACTTC. Its translation: CASSRTDLGEQYF. The chain links TRBV5-1 to TRBJ2-7; D is perhaps TRBD1 (6 bases). The germline V gene encodes CDR1 SGHRS and CDR2 YFSETQ. This CDR3 is 13 amino acids long. Trimming took 4 bases from V and 7 from J, leaving 15 bases between them.

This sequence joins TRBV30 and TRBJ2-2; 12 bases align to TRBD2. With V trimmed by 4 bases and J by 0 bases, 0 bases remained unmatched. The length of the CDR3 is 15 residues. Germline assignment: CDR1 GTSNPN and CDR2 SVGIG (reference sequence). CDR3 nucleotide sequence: TGTGCCTGGACTAGCGGGGGGGCGAACACCGGGGAGCTGTTTTTT. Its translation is CAWTSGGANTGELFF.

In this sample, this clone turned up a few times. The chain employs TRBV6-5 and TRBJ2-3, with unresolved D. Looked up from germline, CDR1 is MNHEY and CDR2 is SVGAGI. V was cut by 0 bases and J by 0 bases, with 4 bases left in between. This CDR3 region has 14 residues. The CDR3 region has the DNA TGTGCCAGCAGTTACTCCGGTAGCACAGATACGCAGTATTTT. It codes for CASSYSGSTDTQYF.

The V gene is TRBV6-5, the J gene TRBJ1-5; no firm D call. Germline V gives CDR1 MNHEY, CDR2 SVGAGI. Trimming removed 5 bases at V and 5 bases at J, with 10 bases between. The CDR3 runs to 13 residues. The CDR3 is CASSSRRYQPQHF. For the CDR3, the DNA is TGTGCCAGCAGTAGTAGACGGTATCAGCCCCAGCATTTT.

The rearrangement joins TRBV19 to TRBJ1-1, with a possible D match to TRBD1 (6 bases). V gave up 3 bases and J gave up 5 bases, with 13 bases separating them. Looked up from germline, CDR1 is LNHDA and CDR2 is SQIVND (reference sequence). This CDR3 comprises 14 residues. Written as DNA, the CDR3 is TGTGCCAGTAGTATGGGGCAGACAGGTACTGAAGCTTTCTTT. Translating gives CASSMGQTGTEAFF.

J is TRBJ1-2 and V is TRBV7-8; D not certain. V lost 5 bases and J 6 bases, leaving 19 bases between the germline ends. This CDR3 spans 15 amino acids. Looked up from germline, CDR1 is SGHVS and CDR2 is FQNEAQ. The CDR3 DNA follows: TGTGCCAGCAGCCCAAGGGAACAGATTACGAATGGCTACACCTTC. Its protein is CASSPREQITNGYTF.

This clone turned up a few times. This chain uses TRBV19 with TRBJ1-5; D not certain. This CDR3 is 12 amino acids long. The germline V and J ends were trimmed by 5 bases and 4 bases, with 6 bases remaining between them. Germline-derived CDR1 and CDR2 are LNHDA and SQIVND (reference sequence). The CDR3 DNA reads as TGTGCCAGTAGTGCGCTAAATCAGCCCCAGCATTTT. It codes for CASSALNQPQHF.

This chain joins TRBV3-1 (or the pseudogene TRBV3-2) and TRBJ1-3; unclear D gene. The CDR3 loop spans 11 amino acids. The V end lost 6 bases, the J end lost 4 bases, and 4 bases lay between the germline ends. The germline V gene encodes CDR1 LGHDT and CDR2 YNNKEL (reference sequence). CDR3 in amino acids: CASRGGNTIYF. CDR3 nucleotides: TGTGCCAGCAGGGGAGGAAACACCATATATTTT.

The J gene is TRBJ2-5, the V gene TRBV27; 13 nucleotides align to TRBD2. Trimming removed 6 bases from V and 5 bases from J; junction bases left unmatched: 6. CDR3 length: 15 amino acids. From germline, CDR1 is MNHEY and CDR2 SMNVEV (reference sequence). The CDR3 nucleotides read TGTGCCAGCAGCCCAGAGACTAGCGGGAGGGAGACCCAGTACTTC. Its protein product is CASSPETSGRETQYF.

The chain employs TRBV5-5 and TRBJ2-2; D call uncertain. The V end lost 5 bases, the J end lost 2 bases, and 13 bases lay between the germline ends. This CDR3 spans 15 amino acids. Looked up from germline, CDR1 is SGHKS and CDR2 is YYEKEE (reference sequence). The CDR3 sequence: CASRLGWGNTGELFF. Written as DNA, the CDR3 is TGTGCCAGCAGACTCGGGTGGGGAAACACCGGGGAGCTGTTTTTT.

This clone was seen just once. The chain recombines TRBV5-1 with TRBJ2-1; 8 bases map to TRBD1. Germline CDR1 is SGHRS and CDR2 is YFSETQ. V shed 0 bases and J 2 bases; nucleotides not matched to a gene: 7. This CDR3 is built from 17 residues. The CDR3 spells CASSLAPTGGTYNEQFF. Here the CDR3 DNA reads TGCGCCAGCAGCTTGGCCCCCACAGGGGGAACCTACAATGAGCAGTTCTTC.

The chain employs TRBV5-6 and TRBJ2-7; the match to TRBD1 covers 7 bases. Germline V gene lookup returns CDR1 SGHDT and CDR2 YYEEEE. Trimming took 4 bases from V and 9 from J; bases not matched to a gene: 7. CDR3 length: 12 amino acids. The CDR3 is CASSTGTAGQYF. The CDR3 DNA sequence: TGTGCCAGCAGCACCGGGACAGCCGGGCAGTACTTC.

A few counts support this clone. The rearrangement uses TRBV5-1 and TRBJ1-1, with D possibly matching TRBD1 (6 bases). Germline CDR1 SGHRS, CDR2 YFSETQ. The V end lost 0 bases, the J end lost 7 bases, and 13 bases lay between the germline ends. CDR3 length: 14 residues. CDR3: CASSLGGQLSEAFF. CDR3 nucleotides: TGCGCCAGCAGCTTGGGGGGACAACTAAGTGAAGCTTTCTTT.

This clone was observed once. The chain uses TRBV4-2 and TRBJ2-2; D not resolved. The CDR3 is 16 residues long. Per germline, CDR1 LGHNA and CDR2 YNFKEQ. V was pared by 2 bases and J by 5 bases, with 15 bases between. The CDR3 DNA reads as TGTGCCAGCAGCCAACCCCAGGCTAGTGGGACCGGGGAGCTGTTTTTT. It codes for CASSQPQASGTGELFF.

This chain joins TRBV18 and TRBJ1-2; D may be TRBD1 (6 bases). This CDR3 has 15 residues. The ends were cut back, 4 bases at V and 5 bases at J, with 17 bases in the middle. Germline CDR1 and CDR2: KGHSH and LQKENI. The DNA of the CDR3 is TGTGCCAGCTCACAAGAGCAGGGGAGGAGGTATGGCTACACCTTC. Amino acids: CASSQEQGRRYGYTF.

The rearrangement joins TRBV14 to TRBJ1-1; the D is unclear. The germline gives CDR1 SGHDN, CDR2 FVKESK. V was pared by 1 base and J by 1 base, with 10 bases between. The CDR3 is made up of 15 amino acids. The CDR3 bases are TGTGCCAGCAGCCAAGTTAGCGTAACGAACACTGAAGCTTTCTTT. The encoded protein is CASSQVSVTNTEAFF.

CDR3 protein: CASSQEPGQGAGEQFF. DNA of the CDR3: TGTGCCAGCAGCCAGGAACCGGGACAGGGGGCAGGTGAGCAGTTCTTC. V is TRBV4-2 and J is TRBJ2-1, with TRBD1 matching over 12 bases. CDR1 is LGHNA and CDR2 is YNFKEQ in the germline V gene. J gave up 9 bases and V 3 bases, and 9 bases lay outside the gene matches. There are 16 residues in the CDR3.

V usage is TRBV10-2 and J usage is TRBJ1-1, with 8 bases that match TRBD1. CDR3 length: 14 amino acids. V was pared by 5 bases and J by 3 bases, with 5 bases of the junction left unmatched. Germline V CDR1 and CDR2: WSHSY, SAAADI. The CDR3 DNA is TGCGCCAGCAGTCAGGGGGCCTATCACACTGAAGCTTTCTTT. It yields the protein CASSQGAYHTEAFF.

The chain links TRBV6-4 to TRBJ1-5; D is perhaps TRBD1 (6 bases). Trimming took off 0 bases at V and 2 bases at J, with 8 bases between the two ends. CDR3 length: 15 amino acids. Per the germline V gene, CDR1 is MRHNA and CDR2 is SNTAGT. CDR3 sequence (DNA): TGTGCCAGCAGTGACTCGGCAGGGGGCAATCAGCCCCAGCATTTT. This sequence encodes CASSDSAGGNQPQHF.

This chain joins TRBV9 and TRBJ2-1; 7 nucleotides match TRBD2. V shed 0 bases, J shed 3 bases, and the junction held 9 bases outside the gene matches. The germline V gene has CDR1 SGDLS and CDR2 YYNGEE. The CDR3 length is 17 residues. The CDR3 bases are TGTGCCAGCAGCGTAGGCGCTGGCGGGAGAAACTACAATGAGCAGTTCTTC. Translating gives CASSVGAGGRNYNEQFF.

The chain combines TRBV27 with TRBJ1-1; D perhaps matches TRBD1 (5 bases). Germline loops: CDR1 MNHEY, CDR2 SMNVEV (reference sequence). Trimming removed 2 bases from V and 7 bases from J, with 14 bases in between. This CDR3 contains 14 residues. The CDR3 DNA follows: TGTGCCAGCAGTTTAAACTGGGGCTCCGTTGAAGCTTTCTTT. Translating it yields CASSLNWGSVEAFF.

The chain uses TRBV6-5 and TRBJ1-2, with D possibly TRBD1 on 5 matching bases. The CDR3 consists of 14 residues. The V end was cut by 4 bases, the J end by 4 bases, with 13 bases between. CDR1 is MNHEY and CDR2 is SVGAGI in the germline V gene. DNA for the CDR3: TGTGCCAGCAGTTCCGCCGACAGAATCTATGGCTACACCTTC. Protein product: CASSSADRIYGYTF.

This CDR3 is CASSSPGLAGSYEQYF. CDR3 DNA sequence: TGTGCCAGCAGCTCACCGGGACTAGCGGGGTCGTACGAGCAGTACTTC. The chain has TRBV7-6 and TRBJ2-7; 13 nucleotides align to TRBD2. Trimming removed 4 bases from V and 4 bases from J; junction bases left unmatched: 7. The CDR3 loop spans 16 amino acids. Germline CDR1 and CDR2: SGHVS and FNYEAQ.

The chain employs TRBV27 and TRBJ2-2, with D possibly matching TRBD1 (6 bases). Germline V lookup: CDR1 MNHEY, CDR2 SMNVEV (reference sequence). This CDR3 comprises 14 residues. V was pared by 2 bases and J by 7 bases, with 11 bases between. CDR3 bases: TGTGCCAGCAGTTTACTGGGGGCCGACGGGGAGCTGTTTTTT. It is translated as CASSLLGADGELFF.